This T cell receptor (beta chain) comes out of a study of identical twins. Broader study findings: Zero-insertion analyses could be partly confounded by invariant MAIT and iNKT cells.

Through template switching, a universal primer site was introduced, and the cDNA contained unique molecular identifiers. TCRdb passed the 5' RACE reads through MiXCR, listing each CDR3 protein once. In the table there are about 790,000 distinct CDR3 sequences, about 20% of which are singletons. Ten or more counts support this clonotype. Its target is not known. V was clipped by 5 bases and J by 3 bases, with 10 bases between them. The germline gives CDR1 SEHNR, CDR2 FQNEAQ (reference sequence). The CDR3 consists of 13 residues. Healthy Caucasian donors formed the entire cohort. In addition, the sample was reused for a study of T cells expressing NK-cell markers. Turning to that study: Out of eight donors sequenced, seven tested HCMV-seropositive and the remaining one seronegative.

The sequenced sample consisted of PBMCs. The chain combines TRBV7-9 with TRBJ1-1; no definite D call. The receptor's source is a woman aged 18-30 years in good health. This CDR3 reads CASSVSADTEAFF. In nucleotides, the CDR3 is TGTGCCAGCAGCGTCTCCGCTGACACTGAAGCTTTCTTT.